A single sample gave rise to the 23 T cell receptor beta chains below, sequenced in a study of T cell repertoires in cytomegalovirus infection. TCRdb itself ran the reads through MiXCR, one entry per CDR3 protein. Of around 430,000 distinct CDR3 sequences listed, roughly 43% are singletons. Their target antigens are unknown. The material was cultured PBMCs, obtained from culture after CMV antigen stimulation. The receptors derive from a human donor in good health (CMV status not recorded). Some clones in this sample may be carry-over from other donors' samples.

J is TRBJ2-5 and V is TRBV7-2; possibly TRBD2 for D (6 bases). V was trimmed by 5 bases and J by 4 bases, leaving 14 bases between them. The length of the CDR3 is 14 residues. Germline V gene sequence: CDR1 SGHTA, CDR2 FQGNSA. The CDR3 loop reads CASSTGLSGETQYF. CDR3 DNA: TGTGCCAGCAGCACGGGACTTTCCGGAGAGACCCAGTACTTC.

The V call is TRBV6-5, the J call TRBJ2-3; maybe TRBD2 (5 bases). The germline V gene has CDR1 MNHEY and CDR2 SVGAGI. The CDR3 totals 13 residues. V was trimmed by 6 bases and J by 1 base, leaving 8 bases between them. CDR3 DNA sequence: TGTGCCAGCAGCGCTAGCCGCACAGATACGCAGTATTTT. Translation: CASSASRTDTQYF.

DNA of the CDR3: TGTGCCAGCAGCCTCATGGGGGGCCCAGGGACCCAGTACTTC. This encodes CASSLMGGPGTQYF. V is TRBV6-5 and J is TRBJ2-5; perhaps D is TRBD1 or TRBD2 (6 bases each). The CDR3 is made up of 14 amino acids. CDR1 and CDR2 (germline): MNHEY, SVGAGI. Between the trimmed V and J ends, which lost 6 bases and 7 bases, there was a span of 18 bases.

In its sample, this clonotype was seen a few times. The CDR3, as DNA: TGTGCCAGCAGCTTAGGACACCGCACAGATACGCAGTATTTT. Translated: CASSLGHRTDTQYF. The V gene is TRBV7-2, the J gene TRBJ2-3; the D is unclear. The CDR3 spans 14 residues. Trimming removed 1 base at V and 1 base at J, with 6 bases between. CDR1 SGHTA and CDR2 FQGNSA come from the germline V gene.

This clonotype was seen many times. The chain has TRBV7-8 and TRBJ2-2; 12 nucleotides align to TRBD2. The CDR3 consists of 17 residues. In germline, CDR1 is SGHVS, CDR2 FQNEAQ. V gave up 5 bases and J gave up 3 bases; unmatched junction bases: 7. The CDR3 coding sequence is TGTGCCAGCAGCATAGATACTAGCGGGGGGTACACCGGGGAGCTGTTTTTT. It codes for CASSIDTSGGYTGELFF.

As for this clonotype: The junction differs from germline at one of its ends, possibly a read error. This chain links TRBV12-3 or TRBV12-4 with TRBJ2-7; possible D gene TRBD2, 8 bases. CDR3 size: 14 residues. The CDR3 is CASRGLGTARPLGF. Written as DNA, the CDR3 is TGTGCCAGCAGGGGACTAGGGACAGCCCGTCCTCTCGGCTTC.

The chain links TRBV28 to TRBJ2-7; TRBD1 matches 7 bases. CDR1 and CDR2 from the germline V gene are MDHEN and SYDVKM. V was pared by 8 bases and J by 2 bases, with 15 bases of the junction left unmatched. This CDR3 has 16 residues. In DNA, the CDR3 is TGTGCCAGCCTTACCAGACCGGGACAGCTAACCTACGAGCAGTACTTC. This translates into CASLTRPGQLTYEQYF.

The chain employs TRBV7-2 and TRBJ1-4; tentatively, D is TRBD1 (6 bases). The CDR3 has 14 residues. Germline V CDR1 and CDR2: SGHTA, FQGNSA. V lost 5 bases, J lost 8 bases, and 15 bases lay in between. CDR3 loop: CASSLRGPWEKLFF. The CDR3 nucleotides are TGTGCCAGCAGCCTCAGGGGCCCCTGGGAAAAACTGTTTTTT.

The chain carries TRBV12-3 or TRBV12-4 and TRBJ2-7; D may be TRBD1 (5 bases). Trimming cost V 5 bases and J 0 bases, with 11 bases left between them. The CDR3 spans 14 residues. CDR3 sequence: CASSTWTHSYEQYF. In DNA, the CDR3 is TGTGCCAGCAGTACATGGACACACTCCTACGAGCAGTACTTC.

The chain recombines TRBV6-8 with TRBJ1-6; 7 bases fit TRBD1. Trimming removed 6 bases from V and 0 bases from J; junction bases left unmatched: 8. Looked up from germline, CDR1 is MNHGY and CDR2 is SAAAGT. The CDR3 contains 17 residues. CDR3 sequence reads: CASSHIRDSSYNSPLHF. DNA of the CDR3: TGTGCCAGCAGCCACATCCGGGACAGCTCCTATAATTCACCCCTCCACTTT.

The chain employs TRBV25-1 and TRBJ2-5; 8 nucleotides agree with TRBD1. J was trimmed by 5 bases and V by 4 bases; bases with no gene match: 3. CDR1 MGHDK and CDR2 SYGVNS come from the germline V gene. This CDR3 has 13 residues. DNA for the CDR3: TGTGCCAGCAGTGGGACAGGGAAGGAGACCCAGTACTTC. It translates to CASSGTGKETQYF.

Details on this clonotype: An end of the junction does not agree with germline; a read error may underlie this. The chain recombines TRBV7-8 with TRBJ1-2, with D tentatively TRBD1 (6 bases). Germline V gene data show CDR1 as SGHVS and CDR2 as FQNEAQ. The length of the CDR3 is 15 residues. As DNA, the CDR3 is TGTGCCAGCAGCCTCTTGCCTTGGAGGGGGAATGGCGACACCTTC. It encodes CASSLLPWRGNGDTF.

The rearrangement links TRBV18 to TRBJ2-7; D not resolved. Germline CDR1 reads KGHSH; CDR2 reads LQKENI. V lost 4 bases and J lost 3, with 10 bases in between. The CDR3 contains 13 residues. In DNA, the CDR3 is TGTGCCAGCTCACAAGCTTTGGGCTACGAGCAGTACTTC. Residues: CASSQALGYEQYF.

This rearrangement joins TRBV28 to TRBJ2-5, with 9 nucleotides matching TRBD2. From germline, CDR1 is MDHEN and CDR2 SYDVKM. This CDR3 spans 15 amino acids. The trim removed 4 bases at V and 1 base at J, leaving 4 bases unmatched. The CDR3 sequence: CASSSATSGQETQYF. DNA of the CDR3: TGTGCCAGCAGTTCAGCGACTAGCGGCCAAGAGACCCAGTACTTC. The whole variable domain, remainder taken from reference TRBV28 and TRBJ2-5, is DVKVTQSSRYLVKRTGEKVFLECVQDMDHENMFWYRQDPGLGLRLIYFSYDVKMKEKGDIPEGYSVSREKKERFSLILESASTNQTSMYLCASSSATSGQETQYFGPGTRLLVL.

The gene calls are TRBV10-3 and TRBJ1-1; D is possibly TRBD1 (6 bases). There are 12 residues in the CDR3. Germline loops: CDR1 ENHRY, CDR2 SYGVKD. Between the trimmed V and J ends, which lost 11 bases and 1 base, there was a span of 11 bases. Written as DNA, the CDR3 is TGTGCCGCCGGGGGCGGGAACACTGAAGCTTTCTTT. Encoded protein: CAAGGGNTEAFF.

The J gene is TRBJ2-2, the V gene TRBV5-1; 10 bases align to TRBD2. This CDR3 is built from 15 residues. The V and J ends lost 7 bases and 8 bases, in that order; junction bases with no gene match: 11. The germline V gene has CDR1 SGHRS and CDR2 YFSETQ. The CDR3 sequence is CASGLASGRGGELFF. The CDR3 bases are TGCGCCAGCGGTTTGGCTAGCGGGAGAGGAGGGGAGCTGTTTTTT. Full variable domain (rest looked up from reference TRBV5-1 and TRBJ2-2): KAGVTQTPRYLIKTRGQQVTLSCSPISGHRSVSWYQQTPGQGLQFLFEYFSETQRNKGNFPGRFSGRQFSNSRSEMNVSTLELGDSALYLCASGLASGRGGELFFGEGSRLTVL.

The sample holds one count of this clonotype. The chain is built from TRBV2 and TRBJ2-7, with 7 bases fitting TRBD1. Germline V gene data show CDR1 as SNHLY and CDR2 as FYNNEI. There are 13 residues in the CDR3. V shed 4 bases, J shed 5 bases, and the junction held 5 bases outside the gene matches. DNA for the CDR3: TGTGCCAGCAGTGGAACAGGGGTCGACGAGCAGTACTTC. It encodes CASSGTGVDEQYF.

The chain recombines TRBV7-2 with TRBJ1-6; 9 bases line up with TRBD1. The CDR3 spans 18 residues. CDR1 is SGHTA and CDR2 is FQGNSA in the germline V gene. The V segment lost 1 base and the J segment 5 bases; nucleotides outside the gene matches: 9. CDR3 nucleotides: TGTGCCAGCAGCTTAGTGGGGACACAGGGGGCTAATAATTCACCCCTCCACTTT. This sequence encodes CASSLVGTQGANNSPLHF.

This clonotype was counted a few times. The chain has TRBV7-6 and TRBJ2-1, with no clear D. Looked up from germline, CDR1 is SGHVS and CDR2 is FNYEAQ. This CDR3 region has 15 residues. V lost 2 bases to trimming and J lost 2 bases, with 10 bases between them. The CDR3: CASSLRVLPYNEQFF. As DNA, the CDR3 is TGTGCCAGCAGCTTAAGGGTGCTACCCTACAATGAGCAGTTCTTC.

The chain joins TRBV6-6 to TRBJ2-1; 7 bases agree with TRBD2. The CDR3 length is 18 residues. The V gene end was trimmed by 6 bases and the J gene end by 5 bases; junction bases not matched to a gene: 19. CDR1 and CDR2 (germline): MNHNY, SVGAGI (reference sequence). The CDR3, as DNA: TGTGCCAGCAGCTTATTTCCTAGGGAGGGGCCGCGACACAATGAGCAGTTCTTC. It specifies CASSLFPREGPRHNEQFF.

This clonotype turned up a few times. The chain combines TRBV7-9 with TRBJ1-5; D not certain. The CDR3 loop spans 13 amino acids. The ends were cut back, 8 bases at V and 0 bases at J, with 8 bases in the middle. Per the germline V gene, CDR1 is SEHNR and CDR2 is FQNEAQ (reference sequence). Written as DNA, the CDR3 is TGTGCCAGCCAAGGAGATAGCAATCAGCCCCAGCATTTT. This gives the protein CASQGDSNQPQHF.

The chain couples TRBV12-3 or TRBV12-4 to TRBJ1-4; D is unresolved. There are 15 residues in the CDR3. V lost 5 bases to trimming and J lost 7 bases, with 17 bases between them. CDR3 protein: CASSPSNGVGEKLFF. Here the CDR3 DNA reads TGTGCCAGCAGTCCTAGCAATGGGGTGGGTGAAAAACTGTTTTTT.

The sample holds many counts of this clonotype. J is TRBJ2-7 and V is TRBV7-6; D not resolved. Germline CDR1 SGHVS, CDR2 FNYEAQ. Trimming cost V 5 bases and J 4 bases, with 15 bases left between them. The CDR3 consists of 14 residues. CDR3 sequence reads: CASSLSGLSYEQYF. The CDR3 DNA reads as TGTGCCAGCAGCCTGTCGGGCCTCTCGTACGAGCAGTACTTC. Variable domain in full (rest from reference TRBV7-6 and TRBJ2-7): GAGVSQSPRYKVTKRGQDVALRCDPISGHVSLYWYRQALGQGPEFLTYFNYEAQQDKSGLPNDRFSAERPEGSISTLTIQRTEQRDSAMYRCASSLSGLSYEQYFGPGTRLTVT.